The 7 T cell receptor beta chains presented below share a single source sample, sequenced in a study of T cell changes during pregnancy in multiple sclerosis. Sequenced by immunoSEQ multiplex PCR; TCRdb stores in-frame clones only, minus some. The sample includes 50,000 to 65,000 clones, roughly 92% of them seen just once. Material: CD8+ T cells from peripheral blood mononuclear cells, obtained in the second trimester of pregnancy. The receptors shown here come from a female donor with multiple sclerosis, enrolled in a pregnancy study.

The chain is built from TRBV5-5 and TRBJ1-1; the match to TRBD1 covers 10 bases. This CDR3 is 16 amino acids long. V trimming: 7 bases; J trimming: 3 bases; junction bases outside the gene matches: 12. From germline, CDR1 is SGHKS and CDR2 YYEKEE (reference sequence). The CDR3 region is CASQRTGGDLDTEAFF. The CDR3 nucleotides are TGTGCCAGCCAAAGGACAGGGGGTGATTTAGACACTGAAGCTTTCTTT.

J is TRBJ2-7 and V is TRBV27, with a tentative D call TRBD2 (6 bases). V was pared by 5 bases and J by 7 bases, with 18 bases between. This CDR3 is 14 amino acids long. CDR1 and CDR2 (germline): MNHEY, SMNVEV (reference sequence). In nucleotides, the CDR3 is TGTGCCAGCAGTCCCTTATCTGGGGGACTTGAGCAGTACTTC. Its protein product is CASSPLSGGLEQYF.

The chain links TRBV29-1 to TRBJ2-1, with TRBD2 matching 12 bases. The V gene end was trimmed by 0 bases and the J gene end by 9 bases; junction bases not matched to a gene: 9. The germline V gene encodes CDR1 SQVTM and CDR2 ANQGSEA. The CDR3 extends over 16 amino acids. CDR3 DNA sequence: TGCAGCGTTGAAGATCCGTCTAGCGGGAGGGCTACTGAGCAGTTCTTC. Translated: CSVEDPSSGRATEQFF.

The chain couples TRBV7-8 to TRBJ2-7, with unresolved D. Germline CDR1 reads SGHVS; CDR2 reads FQNEAQ. The CDR3 totals 13 residues. V shed 1 base and J shed 2 bases, with 6 bases lying between them. The CDR3 region is CASSLEPTYEQYF. CDR3 nucleotide sequence: TGTGCCAGCAGCTTAGAGCCTACCTACGAGCAGTACTTC.

This clone was recorded once. This chain connects TRBV19 to TRBJ2-7, with TRBD1 matching over 9 bases. The germline V gene has CDR1 LNHDA and CDR2 SQIVND (reference sequence). This CDR3 spans 14 amino acids. V lost 4 bases to trimming and J lost 2 bases; unmatched junction nucleotides: 3. CDR3 bases: TGTGCCAGTAGTACTGGGACAGGGCCCTACGAGCAGTACTTC. Translating it yields CASSTGTGPYEQYF.

The CDR3 nucleotides are TGTGCCAGCAGTTCCCGACAGACGAACACCGGGGAGCTGTTTTTT. It yields the protein CASSSRQTNTGELFF. This chain connects TRBV6-5 to TRBJ2-2; TRBD1 might be the D (5 bases). V was cut by 4 bases and J by 0 bases, with 9 bases left in between. The V gene's germline CDR1 is MNHEY and CDR2 SVGAGI. This CDR3 spans 15 amino acids.

The chain couples TRBV6-4 to TRBJ2-3, with a weak D call TRBD1 (5 bases). V dropped 3 bases and J dropped 4 bases, with 11 bases sitting between them. The CDR3 consists of 14 residues. In germline, CDR1 is MRHNA, CDR2 SNTAGT. The CDR3: CASSEVGEADTQYF. The CDR3 coding sequence is TGTGCCAGCAGTGAAGTAGGGGAAGCAGATACGCAGTATTTT.